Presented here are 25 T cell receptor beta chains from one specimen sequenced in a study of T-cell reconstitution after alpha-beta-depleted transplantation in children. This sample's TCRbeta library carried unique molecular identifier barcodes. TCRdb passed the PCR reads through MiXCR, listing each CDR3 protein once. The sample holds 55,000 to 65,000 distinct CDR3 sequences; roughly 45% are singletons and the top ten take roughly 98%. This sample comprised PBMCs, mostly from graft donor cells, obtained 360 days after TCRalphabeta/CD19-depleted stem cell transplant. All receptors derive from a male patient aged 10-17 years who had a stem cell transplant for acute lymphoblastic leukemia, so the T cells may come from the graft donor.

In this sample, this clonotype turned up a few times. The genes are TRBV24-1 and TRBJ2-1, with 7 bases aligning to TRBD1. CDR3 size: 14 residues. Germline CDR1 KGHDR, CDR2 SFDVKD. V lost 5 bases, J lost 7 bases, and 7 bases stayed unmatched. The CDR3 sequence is CATSGYRGRNEQFF. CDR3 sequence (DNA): TGTGCCACCAGTGGTTACAGGGGTCGGAATGAGCAGTTCTTC.

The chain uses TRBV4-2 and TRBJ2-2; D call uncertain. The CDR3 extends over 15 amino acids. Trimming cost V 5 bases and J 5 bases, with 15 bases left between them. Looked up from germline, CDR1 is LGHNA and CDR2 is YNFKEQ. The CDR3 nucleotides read TGTGCCAGCAGCTTTTCTGACCCTATGACCGGGGAGCTGTTTTTT. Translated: CASSFSDPMTGELFF.

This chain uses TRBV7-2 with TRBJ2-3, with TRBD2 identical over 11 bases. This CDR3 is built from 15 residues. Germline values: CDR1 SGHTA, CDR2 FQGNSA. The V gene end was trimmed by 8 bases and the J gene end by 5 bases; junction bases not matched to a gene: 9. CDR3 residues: CASAWTSGLGDTQYF. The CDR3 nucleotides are TGTGCCAGCGCCTGGACTAGCGGGTTGGGAGATACGCAGTATTTT.

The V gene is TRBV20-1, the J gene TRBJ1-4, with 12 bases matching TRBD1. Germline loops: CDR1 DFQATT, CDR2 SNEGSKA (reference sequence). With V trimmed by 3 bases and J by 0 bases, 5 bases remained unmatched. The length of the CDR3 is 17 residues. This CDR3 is CSARGQGAMATNEKLFF. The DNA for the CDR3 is TGCAGTGCTAGGGGACAGGGGGCCATGGCAACTAATGAAAAACTGTTTTTT.

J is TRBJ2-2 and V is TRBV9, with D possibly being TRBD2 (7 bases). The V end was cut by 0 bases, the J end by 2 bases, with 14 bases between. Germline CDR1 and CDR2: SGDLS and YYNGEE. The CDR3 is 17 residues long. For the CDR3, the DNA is TGTGCCAGCAGCGTAGGGGGGGGGCTAGCAAACACCGGGGAGCTGTTTTTT. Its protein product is CASSVGGGLANTGELFF.

The CDR3 sequence: CASSFGSGGAYEQYF. Written as DNA, the CDR3 is TGTGCCAGCAGCTTCGGTAGCGGGGGGGCATACGAGCAGTACTTC. The chain combines TRBV7-8 with TRBJ2-7; 11 bases are shared with TRBD2. Germline assignment: CDR1 SGHVS and CDR2 FQNEAQ. The J segment lost 4 bases and the V segment lost 3 bases, leaving 5 bases of the junction unmatched. The CDR3 contains 15 residues.

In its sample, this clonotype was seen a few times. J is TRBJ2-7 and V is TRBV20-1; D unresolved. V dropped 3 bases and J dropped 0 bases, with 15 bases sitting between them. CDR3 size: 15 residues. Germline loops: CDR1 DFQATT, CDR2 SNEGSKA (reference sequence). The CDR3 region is CSASVTLSASYEQYF. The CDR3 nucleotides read TGCAGTGCTAGTGTCACTTTGTCGGCCTCCTACGAGCAGTACTTC.

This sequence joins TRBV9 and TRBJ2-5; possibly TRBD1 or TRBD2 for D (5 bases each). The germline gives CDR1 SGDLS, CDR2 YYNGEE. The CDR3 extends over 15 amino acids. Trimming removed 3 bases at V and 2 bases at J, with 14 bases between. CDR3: CASSAPGRGQETQYF. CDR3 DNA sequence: TGTGCCAGCAGCGCACCGGGACGAGGTCAAGAGACCCAGTACTTC.

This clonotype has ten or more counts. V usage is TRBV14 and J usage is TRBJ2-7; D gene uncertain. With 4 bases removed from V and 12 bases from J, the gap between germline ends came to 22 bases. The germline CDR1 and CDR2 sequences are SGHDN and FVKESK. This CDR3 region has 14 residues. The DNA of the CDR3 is TGTGCCAGCAGCCCTCTCGGACGGCGGTGGGGTGTGTACTTC. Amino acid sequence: CASSPLGRRWGVYF.

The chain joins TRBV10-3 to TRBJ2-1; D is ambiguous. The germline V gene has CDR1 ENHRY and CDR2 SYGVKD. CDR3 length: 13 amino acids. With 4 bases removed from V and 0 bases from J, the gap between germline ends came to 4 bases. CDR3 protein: CAISGDSYNEQFF. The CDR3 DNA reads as TGTGCCATCAGTGGGGACTCCTACAATGAGCAGTTCTTC.

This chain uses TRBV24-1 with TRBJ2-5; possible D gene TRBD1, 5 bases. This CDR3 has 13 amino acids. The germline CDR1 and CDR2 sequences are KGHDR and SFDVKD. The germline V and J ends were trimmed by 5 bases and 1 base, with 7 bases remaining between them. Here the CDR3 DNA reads TGTGCCACCAGTGTGACAGCCCAAGAGACCCAGTACTTC. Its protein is CATSVTAQETQYF.

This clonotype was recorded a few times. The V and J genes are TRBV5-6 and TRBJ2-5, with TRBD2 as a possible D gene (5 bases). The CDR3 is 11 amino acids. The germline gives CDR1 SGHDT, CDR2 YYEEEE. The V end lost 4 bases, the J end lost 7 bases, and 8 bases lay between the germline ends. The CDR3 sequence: CASSRRWTQYF. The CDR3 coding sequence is TGTGCCAGCAGCCGGAGGTGGACCCAGTACTTC.

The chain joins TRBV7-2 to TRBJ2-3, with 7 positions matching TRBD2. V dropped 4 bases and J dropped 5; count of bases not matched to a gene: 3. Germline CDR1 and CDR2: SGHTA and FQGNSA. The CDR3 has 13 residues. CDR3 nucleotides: TGTGCCAGCAGCTCCGGGAGGTTAGATACGCAGTATTTT. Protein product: CASSSGRLDTQYF.

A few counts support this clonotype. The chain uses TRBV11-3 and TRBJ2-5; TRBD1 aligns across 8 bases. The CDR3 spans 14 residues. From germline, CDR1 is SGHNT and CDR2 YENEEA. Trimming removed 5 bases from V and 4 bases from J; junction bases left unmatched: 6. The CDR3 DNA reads TGTGCCAGCAGCCTCGGACAGGGTGGAGAGACCCAGTACTTC. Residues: CASSLGQGGETQYF.

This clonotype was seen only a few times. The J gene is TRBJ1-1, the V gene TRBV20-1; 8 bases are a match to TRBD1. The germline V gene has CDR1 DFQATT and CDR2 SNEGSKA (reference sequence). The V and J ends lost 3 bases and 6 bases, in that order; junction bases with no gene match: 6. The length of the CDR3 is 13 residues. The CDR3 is CSASTGGKAEAFF. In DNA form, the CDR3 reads TGCAGTGCTAGTACAGGGGGGAAGGCTGAAGCTTTCTTT.

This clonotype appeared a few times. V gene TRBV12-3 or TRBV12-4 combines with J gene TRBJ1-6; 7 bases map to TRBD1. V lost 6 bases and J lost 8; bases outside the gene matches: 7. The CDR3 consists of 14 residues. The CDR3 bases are TGTGCCAGCAGCATACAGGGGTGGGATTCACCCCTCCACTTT. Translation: CASSIQGWDSPLHF.

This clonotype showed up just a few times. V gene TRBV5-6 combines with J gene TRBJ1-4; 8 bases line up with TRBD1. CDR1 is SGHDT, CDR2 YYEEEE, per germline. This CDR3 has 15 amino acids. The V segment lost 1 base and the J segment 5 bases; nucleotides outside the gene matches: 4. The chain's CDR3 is CASSLWRQGNEKLFF. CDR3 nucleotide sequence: TGTGCCAGCAGCTTGTGGCGACAGGGGAATGAAAAACTGTTTTTT. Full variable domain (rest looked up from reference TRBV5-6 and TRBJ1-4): DAGVTQSPTHLIKTRGQQVTLRCSPKSGHDTVSWYQQALGQGPQFIFQYYEEEERQRGNFPDRFSGHQFPNYSSELNVNALLLGDSALYLCASSLWRQGNEKLFFGSGTQLSVL.

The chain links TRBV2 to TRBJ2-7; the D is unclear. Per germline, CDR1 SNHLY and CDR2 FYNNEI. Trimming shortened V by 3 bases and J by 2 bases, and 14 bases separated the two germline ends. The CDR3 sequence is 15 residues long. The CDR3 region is CASSEAASRAYEQYF. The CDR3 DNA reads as TGTGCCAGCAGTGAGGCGGCTAGTCGGGCCTACGAGCAGTACTTC.

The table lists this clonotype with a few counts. The CDR3 nucleotides read TGTGCCAGTTTGAGCACCGGGACAGGCGATCCCTACGAGCAGTACTTC. Protein sequence: CASLSTGTGDPYEQYF. V and J are TRBV28 and TRBJ2-7; 8 positions agree with TRBD1. V was pared by 9 bases and J by 2 bases, with 15 bases of the junction left unmatched. Germline V gives CDR1 MDHEN, CDR2 SYDVKM. The CDR3 runs 16 residues.

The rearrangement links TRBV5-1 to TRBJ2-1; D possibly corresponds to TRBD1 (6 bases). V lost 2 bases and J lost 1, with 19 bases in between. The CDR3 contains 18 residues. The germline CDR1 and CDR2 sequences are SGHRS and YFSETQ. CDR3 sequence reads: CASSLEVGGVKSYNEQFF. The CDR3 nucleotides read TGCGCCAGCAGCTTAGAGGTAGGGGGAGTAAAGTCCTACAATGAGCAGTTCTTC.

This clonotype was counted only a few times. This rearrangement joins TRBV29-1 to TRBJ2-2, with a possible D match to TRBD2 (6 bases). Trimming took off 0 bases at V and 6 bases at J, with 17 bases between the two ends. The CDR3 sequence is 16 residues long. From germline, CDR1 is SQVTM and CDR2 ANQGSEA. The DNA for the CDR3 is TGCAGCGTTGAAGATTCGGGAGTGGGAAAACCCGGGGAGCTGTTTTTT. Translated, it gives CSVEDSGVGKPGELFF.

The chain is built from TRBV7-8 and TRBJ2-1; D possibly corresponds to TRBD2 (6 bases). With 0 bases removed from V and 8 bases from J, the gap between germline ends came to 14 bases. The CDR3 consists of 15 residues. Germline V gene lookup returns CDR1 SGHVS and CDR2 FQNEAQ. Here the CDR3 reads CASSLAGGPLDEQFF. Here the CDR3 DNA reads TGTGCCAGCAGCTTAGCTGGAGGGCCTTTGGATGAGCAGTTCTTC.

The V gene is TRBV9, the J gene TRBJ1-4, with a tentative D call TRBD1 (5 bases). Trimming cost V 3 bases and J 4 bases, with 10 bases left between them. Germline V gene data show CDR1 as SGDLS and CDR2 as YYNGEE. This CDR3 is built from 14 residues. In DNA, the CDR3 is TGTGCCAGCAGCGCGGGGACGAGTAATGAAAAACTGTTTTTT. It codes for CASSAGTSNEKLFF. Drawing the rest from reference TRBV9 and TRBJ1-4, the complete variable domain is DSGVTQTPKHLITATGQRVTLRCSPRSGDLSVYWYQQSLDQGLQFLIQYYNGEERAKGNILERFSAQQFPDLHSELNLSSLELGDSALYFCASSAGTSNEKLFFGSGTQLSVL.

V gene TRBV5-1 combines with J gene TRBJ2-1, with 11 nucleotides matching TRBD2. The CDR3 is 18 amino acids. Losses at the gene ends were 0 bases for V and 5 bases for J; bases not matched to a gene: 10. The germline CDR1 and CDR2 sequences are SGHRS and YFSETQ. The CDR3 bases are TGCGCCAGCAGCTTGGATAGTAGCGGGGGGGCTCGGCACAATGAGCAGTTCTTC. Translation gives CASSLDSSGGARHNEQFF.

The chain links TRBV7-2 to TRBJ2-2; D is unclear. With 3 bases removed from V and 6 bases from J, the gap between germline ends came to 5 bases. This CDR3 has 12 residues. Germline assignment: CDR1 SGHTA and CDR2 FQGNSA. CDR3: CASSFWSGELFF. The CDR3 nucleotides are TGTGCCAGCAGCTTTTGGTCCGGGGAGCTGTTTTTT.